The 5 T cell receptor beta chains reported below all come from one sample, sequenced in a study of human thymus T cells. The table came from immunoSEQ multiplex PCR; TCRdb's copy has only in-frame clones and leaves some out. This sample yields 46,000 or so clones, of which 95% are seen a single time; over 0.15% belongs to the top ten. The sample was blood. These receptors came from a girl under two years old with a congenital heart defect but otherwise immunologically healthy.

V is TRBV6-5 and J is TRBJ2-1; 13 nucleotides align to TRBD2. The J segment lost 5 bases and the V segment lost 2 bases, leaving 3 bases of the junction unmatched. The germline V gene encodes CDR1 MNHEY and CDR2 SVGAGI. CDR3 length: 16 amino acids. The CDR3 DNA sequence: TGTGCCAGCAGTTACCTACTAGCGGGAGGGGACAATGAGCAGTTCTTC. It is translated as CASSYLLAGGDNEQFF.

The V and J genes are TRBV28 and TRBJ2-7, with 8 bases aligning to TRBD1. Trimming at V came to 0 bases and at J to 3 bases, leaving 4 bases not matched to a gene. From germline, CDR1 is MDHEN and CDR2 SYDVKM. This CDR3 region has 15 residues. As DNA, the CDR3 is TGTGCCAGCAGTTTATGGAGGACAGGGAGCTACGAGCAGTACTTC. Protein product: CASSLWRTGSYEQYF.

The genes are TRBV6-1 and TRBJ2-1; 12 bases align to TRBD2. Germline V gene data show CDR1 as MNHNS and CDR2 as SASEGT. V lost 6 bases to trimming and J lost 8 bases; unmatched junction nucleotides: 2. This CDR3 comprises 13 residues. The DNA of the CDR3 is TGTGCCAGCAGGACTAGCGGGAGCTATGAGCAGTTCTTC. This codes for CASRTSGSYEQFF.

The V call is TRBV5-4, the J call TRBJ1-2, with D perhaps matching TRBD1 (6 bases). The ends were cut back, 0 bases at V and 8 bases at J, with 11 bases in the middle. The CDR3 totals 13 residues. Germline V gene sequence: CDR1 SGHNT, CDR2 YYREEE (reference sequence). The CDR3 region has the DNA TGTGCCAGCAGCTTGGGGTCAGGGGTCGGCTACACCTTC. This gives the protein CASSLGSGVGYTF.

This clone was observed once. The chain is built from TRBV11-2 and TRBJ2-7; tentative D call: TRBD2 (5 bases). CDR3 length: 15 amino acids. Germline values: CDR1 SGHAT, CDR2 FQNNGV. The V and J ends lost 2 bases and 2 bases respectively, with 13 bases between them. For the CDR3, the DNA is TGTGCCAGCAGCTTACGTCAACTAGGGACCTACGAGCAGTACTTC. Protein: CASSLRQLGTYEQYF.